Described below is a single T cell receptor (beta chain) sequence and its context. This sample stems from a study of T cells after yellow fever vaccination. Germline V CDR1 and CDR2: DFQATT, SNEGSKA (reference sequence). There are 14 residues in the CDR3. Trimming shortened V by 3 bases and J by 0 bases, and 10 bases separated the two germline ends. MiXCR was run by TCRdb on the 5' RACE reads, yielding one entry per CDR3 protein. The repertoire holds some 300,000 distinct CDR3 sequences, with around 8.6% as singletons. This clonotype originated in a man between 18 and 29 years old who received the YFV17D yellow fever vaccine. This chain connects TRBV20-1 to TRBJ2-3; the D is unclear. The sequencing used CD4+ T cells sorted from PBMCs, collected 5 days after the yellow fever booster vaccination. This CDR3 is CSARSSLSTDTQYF. Here the CDR3 DNA reads TGCAGTGCTAGGTCGAGCCTTAGCACAGATACGCAGTATTTT.